A single sample gave rise to the 21 T cell receptor beta chains below, sequenced in a study of cytomegalovirus exposure and HLA in healthy donors. Primers for the PCR totalled 60 Vbeta and 13 Jbeta. Libraries were prepared by immunoSEQ multiplex PCR; TCRdb keeps only in-frame clonotypes and omits some of them. Its clone listing holds some 33,000 clones. The sample was PBMCs. The receptors originated from a female donor in good health and CMV-seronegative.

This chain uses TRBV12-5 with TRBJ2-7; no clear D gene. CDR3 length: 15 residues. CDR1 is LGHNT and CDR2 is FRNRAP in the germline V gene. Deletions cut 1 base from V and 4 bases from J, with 14 bases between. CDR3 sequence reads: CASGLGQFGSYEQYF. In DNA, the CDR3 is TGTGCTAGTGGTTTGGGACAATTTGGCTCTTACGAGCAGTACTTC.

The J gene is TRBJ1-4, the V gene TRBV5-1, with TRBD1 as a possible D gene (6 bases). V shed 0 bases and J shed 4 bases, with 13 bases lying between them. The V gene's germline CDR1 is SGHRS and CDR2 YFSETQ. The CDR3 extends over 16 amino acids. The CDR3 reads CASSLGPAGVNEKLFF. CDR3 sequence (DNA): TGCGCCAGCAGCTTGGGTCCCGCAGGGGTTAATGAAAAACTGTTTTTT.

The chain joins TRBV4-1 to TRBJ1-2; possibly TRBD1 for D (5 bases). The germline V gene has CDR1 MGHRA and CDR2 YSYEKL. The CDR3 has 14 residues. Trimming removed 2 bases at V and 3 bases at J, with 10 bases between. The CDR3 sequence is CASSQLQGDYGYTF. In DNA form, the CDR3 reads TGCGCCAGCAGCCAATTGCAGGGCGACTATGGCTACACCTTC.

J is TRBJ1-1 and V is TRBV7-9, with TRBD1 matching over 9 bases. Per the germline V gene, CDR1 is SEHNR and CDR2 is FQNEAQ (reference sequence). There are 14 residues in the CDR3. With V trimmed by 5 bases and J by 4 bases, 5 bases remained unmatched. The CDR3 bases are TGTGCCAGCAGCCCCCGGACAGGGGCCACTGAAGCTTTCTTT. This gives the protein CASSPRTGATEAFF. Full variable domain (remainder filled in from reference TRBV7-9 and TRBJ1-1): DTGVSQNPRHKITKRGQNVTFRCDPISEHNRLYWYRQTLGQGPEFLTYFQNEAQLEKSRLLSDRFSAERPKGSFSTLEIQRTEQGDSAMYLCASSPRTGATEAFFGQGTRLTVV.

J is TRBJ1-4 and V is TRBV5-1, with a possible D match to TRBD1 (6 bases). V lost 4 bases to trimming and J lost 5 bases, with 9 bases between them. Germline V lookup: CDR1 SGHRS, CDR2 YFSETQ. This CDR3 comprises 13 residues. The CDR3 reads CASSRDTNEKLFF. The CDR3 bases are TGCGCCAGCAGCCGGGACACCAATGAAAAACTGTTTTTT.

The J gene is TRBJ2-7, the V gene TRBV4-1; no firm D call. V was pared by 0 bases and J by 7 bases, with 7 bases between. The CDR3 extends over 12 amino acids. Germline V gene lookup returns CDR1 MGHRA and CDR2 YSYEKL. CDR3 amino acids: CASSQDGFEQYF. CDR3 bases: TGCGCCAGCAGCCAAGACGGGTTTGAGCAGTACTTC.

This chain connects TRBV7-9 to TRBJ1-3; tentative D call: TRBD1 (5 bases). There are 15 residues in the CDR3. Germline V lookup: CDR1 SEHNR, CDR2 FQNEAQ (reference sequence). V was shortened by 5 bases and J by 4 bases, with 15 bases between the two germline ends. CDR3 in amino acids: CASSPLDNLGNTIYF. The DNA for the CDR3 is TGTGCCAGCAGCCCCCTGGACAATTTAGGAAACACCATATATTTT.

The V call is TRBV7-6, the J call TRBJ1-5; D might be TRBD1 (6 bases). Germline CDR1 and CDR2: SGHVS and FNYEAQ. This CDR3 contains 13 residues. Trimming took 2 bases from V and 5 from J, leaving 7 bases between them. The CDR3 region is CASSLKGDQPQHF. In DNA form, the CDR3 reads TGTGCCAGCAGCTTAAAGGGGGATCAGCCCCAGCATTTT.

V is TRBV2 and J is TRBJ2-1, with 8 bases identical to TRBD1. The J segment lost 5 bases and the V segment lost 7 bases, leaving 4 bases of the junction unmatched. There are 13 residues in the CDR3. Per germline, CDR1 SNHLY and CDR2 FYNNEI. The CDR3 spells CASKRDRNNEQFF. The CDR3 DNA is TGTGCCAGCAAAAGGGACAGGAACAATGAGCAGTTCTTC.

J is TRBJ1-5 and V is TRBV19; D possibly corresponds to TRBD1 (6 bases). Germline CDR1 LNHDA, CDR2 SQIVND (reference sequence). CDR3 length equals 13 residues. V gave up 7 bases and J gave up 5 bases, with 12 bases separating them. CDR3 DNA sequence: TGTGCCAGTACAGGACAGACGTATCAGCCCCAGCATTTT. Translated: CASTGQTYQPQHF.

The chain combines TRBV5-4 with TRBJ2-7, with 7 bases that match TRBD1. The germline V gene has CDR1 SGHNT and CDR2 YYREEE (reference sequence). This CDR3 spans 14 amino acids. The V segment lost 10 bases and the J segment 2 bases; nucleotides outside the gene matches: 12. The CDR3 bases are TGTGCCGCGTCCCCGGACAGGAGTCCCTACGAGCAGTACTTC. It translates to CAASPDRSPYEQYF.

V gene TRBV6-5 combines with J gene TRBJ1-2; D gene unclear. The CDR3 spans 14 residues. V dropped 3 bases and J dropped 1 base, with 9 bases sitting between them. Germline-derived CDR1 and CDR2 are MNHEY and SVGAGI. The CDR3, as DNA: TGTGCCAGCAGTTATGGGCCCATTAACTATGGCTACACCTTC. Protein product: CASSYGPINYGYTF.

The chain has TRBV10-1 and TRBJ2-7; the match to TRBD1 covers 11 bases. The CDR3 is 14 residues long. CDR1 and CDR2 (germline): WNHNN, SYGVQD (reference sequence). With V trimmed by 4 bases and J by 4 bases, 3 bases remained unmatched. In nucleotides, the CDR3 is TGCGCCAGCAGTGGGACAGGGGGCCTGTACGAGCAGTACTTC. Protein product: CASSGTGGLYEQYF.

This chain joins TRBV20-1 and TRBJ2-3, with D perhaps TRBD2 (5 bases). The CDR3 runs 11 residues. The V and J ends lost 1 base and 6 bases respectively, with 5 bases between them. Germline lookup yields CDR1 DFQATT and CDR2 SNEGSKA (reference sequence). CDR3 in amino acids: CSARVADTQYF. As DNA, the CDR3 is TGCAGTGCTAGAGTAGCGGATACGCAGTATTTT.

CDR3 sequence reads: CASSPRGETQYF. The CDR3 DNA reads as TGTGCCAGCAGCCCCAGGGGGGAGACCCAGTACTTC. The chain joins TRBV11-2 to TRBJ2-5, with TRBD1 matching over 7 bases. Trimming at V came to 5 bases and at J to 5 bases, leaving 2 bases not matched to a gene. The CDR3 runs 12 residues. Germline-derived CDR1 and CDR2 are SGHAT and FQNNGV.

The rearrangement joins TRBV4-1 to TRBJ2-3; D call uncertain. The CDR3 runs 13 residues. The V end lost 0 bases, the J end lost 3 bases, and 4 bases lay between the germline ends. The germline gives CDR1 MGHRA, CDR2 YSYEKL. CDR3 sequence reads: CASSQDQTDTQYF. As DNA, the CDR3 is TGCGCCAGCAGCCAAGATCAAACAGATACGCAGTATTTT.

V gene TRBV6-6 combines with J gene TRBJ1-5; 7 nucleotides line up with TRBD1. The CDR3 runs to 14 residues. V dropped 7 bases and J dropped 6; count of bases not matched to a gene: 9. The germline CDR1 and CDR2 sequences are MNHNY and SVGAGI (reference sequence). The CDR3: CASIPKGAGQPQHF. For the CDR3, the DNA is TGTGCCAGCATCCCGAAGGGGGCTGGTCAGCCCCAGCATTTT.

This rearrangement joins TRBV2 to TRBJ2-5; D may be TRBD1 (5 bases). The germline V and J ends were trimmed by 4 bases and 5 bases, with 11 bases remaining between them. The length of the CDR3 is 13 residues. The V gene's germline CDR1 is SNHLY and CDR2 FYNNEI. In DNA, the CDR3 is TGTGCCAGCAGTGGGCAAGGGGTGGAGACCCAGTACTTC. Amino acids: CASSGQGVETQYF.

This clone is medium-sized by frequency. The chain is built from TRBV19 and TRBJ2-1; 7 nucleotides align to TRBD1. In germline, CDR1 is LNHDA, CDR2 SQIVND (reference sequence). The CDR3 length is 15 residues. The V and J ends lost 5 bases and 0 bases, in that order; junction bases with no gene match: 4. The CDR3 DNA is TGTGCCAGTAGTTTGACAGGGAGCTCCTACAATGAGCAGTTCTTC. This gives the protein CASSLTGSSYNEQFF. Supplemented by reference TRBV19 and TRBJ2-1, the full variable domain reads DGGITQSPKYLFRKEGQNVTLSCEQNLNHDAMYWYRQDPGQGLRLIYYSQIVNDFQKGDIAEGYSVSREKKESFPLTVTSAQKNPTAFYLCASSLTGSSYNEQFFGPGTRLTVL.

This sequence joins TRBV6-5 and TRBJ2-1; the match to TRBD2 covers 12 bases. The J segment lost 5 bases and the V segment lost 0 bases, leaving 2 bases of the junction unmatched. The length of the CDR3 is 16 residues. Germline V gene lookup returns CDR1 MNHEY and CDR2 SVGAGI. CDR3 DNA: TGTGCCAGCAGTTACTCACTAGCGGGAGGAGACAATGAGCAGTTCTTC. Translating gives CASSYSLAGGDNEQFF.

The chain joins TRBV4-1 to TRBJ1-5; 9 bases match TRBD1. The germline V gene encodes CDR1 MGHRA and CDR2 YSYEKL. This CDR3 is 15 amino acids long. The junction had 4 bases not matched to a gene; V was cut back by 4 bases and J by 3 bases. CDR3 in amino acids: CASSPRTGDNQPQHF. The CDR3 DNA is TGCGCCAGCAGCCCAAGGACAGGGGACAATCAGCCCCAGCATTTT.